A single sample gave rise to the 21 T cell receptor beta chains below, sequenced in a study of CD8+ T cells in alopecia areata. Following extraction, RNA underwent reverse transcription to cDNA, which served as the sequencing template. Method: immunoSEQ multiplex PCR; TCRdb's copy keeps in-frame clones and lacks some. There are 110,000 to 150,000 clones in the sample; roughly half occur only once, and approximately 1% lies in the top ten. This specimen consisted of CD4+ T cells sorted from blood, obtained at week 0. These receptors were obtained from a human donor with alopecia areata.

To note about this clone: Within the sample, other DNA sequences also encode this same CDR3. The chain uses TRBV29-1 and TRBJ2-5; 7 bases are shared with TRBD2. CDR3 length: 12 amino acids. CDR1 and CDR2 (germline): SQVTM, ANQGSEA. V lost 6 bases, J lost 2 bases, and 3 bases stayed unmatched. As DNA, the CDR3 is TGCAGCGTCTCGGGGGGTCAAGAGACCCAGTACTTC. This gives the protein CSVSGGQETQYF. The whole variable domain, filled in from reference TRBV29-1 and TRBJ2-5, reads SAVISQKPSRDICQRGTSLTIQCQVDSQVTMMFWYRQQPGQSLTLIATANQGSEATYESGFVIDKFPISRPNLTFSTLTVSNMSPEDSSIYLCSVSGGQETQYFGPGTRLLVL.

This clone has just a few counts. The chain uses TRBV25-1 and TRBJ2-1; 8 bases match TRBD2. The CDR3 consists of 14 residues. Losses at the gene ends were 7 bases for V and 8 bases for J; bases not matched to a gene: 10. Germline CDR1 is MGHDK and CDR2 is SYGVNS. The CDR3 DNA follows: TGTGCCAGCACGGATAGCGGGAAATTGGATGAGCAGTTCTTC. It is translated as CASTDSGKLDEQFF.

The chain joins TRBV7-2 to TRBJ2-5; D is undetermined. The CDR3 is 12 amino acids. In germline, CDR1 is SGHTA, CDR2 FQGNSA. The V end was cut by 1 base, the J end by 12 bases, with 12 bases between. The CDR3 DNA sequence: TGTGCCAGCAGCTTAGGAGGCGCCCCAGAGTACTTC. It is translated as CASSLGGAPEYF.

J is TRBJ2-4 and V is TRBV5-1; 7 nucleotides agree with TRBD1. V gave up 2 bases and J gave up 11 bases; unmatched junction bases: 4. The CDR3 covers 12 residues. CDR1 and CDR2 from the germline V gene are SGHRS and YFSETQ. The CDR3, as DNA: TGCGCCAGCAGCTTCGACAGGGACCTTCAGTACTTC. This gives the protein CASSFDRDLQYF.

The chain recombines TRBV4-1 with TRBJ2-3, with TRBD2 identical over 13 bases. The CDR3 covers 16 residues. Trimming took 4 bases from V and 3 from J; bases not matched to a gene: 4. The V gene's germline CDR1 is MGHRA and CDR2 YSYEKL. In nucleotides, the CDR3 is TGCGCCAGCAGCCTACGGACTAGCGGGAGAACAGATACGCAGTATTTT. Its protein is CASSLRTSGRTDTQYF.

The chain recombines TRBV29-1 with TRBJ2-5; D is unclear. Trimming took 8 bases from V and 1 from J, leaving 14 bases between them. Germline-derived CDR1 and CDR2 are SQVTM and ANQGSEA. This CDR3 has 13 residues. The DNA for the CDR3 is TGCAGCACTGGGAACGGCGCCCAAGAGACCCAGTACTTC. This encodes CSTGNGAQETQYF.

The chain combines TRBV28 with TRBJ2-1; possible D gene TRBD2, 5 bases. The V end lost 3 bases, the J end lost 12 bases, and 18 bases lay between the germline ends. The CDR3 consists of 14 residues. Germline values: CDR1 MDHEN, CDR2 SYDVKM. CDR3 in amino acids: CASSFQFTRLVQFF. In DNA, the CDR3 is TGTGCCAGCAGTTTTCAATTTACTAGACTTGTGCAGTTCTTC.

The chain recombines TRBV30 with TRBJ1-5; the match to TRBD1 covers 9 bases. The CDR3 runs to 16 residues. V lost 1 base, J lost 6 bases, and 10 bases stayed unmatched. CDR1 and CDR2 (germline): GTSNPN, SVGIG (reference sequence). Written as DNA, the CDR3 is TGTGCCTGGAGTGGGAAGAGGGGACAGGGTCCTCAGCCCCAGCATTTT. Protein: CAWSGKRGQGPQPQHF.

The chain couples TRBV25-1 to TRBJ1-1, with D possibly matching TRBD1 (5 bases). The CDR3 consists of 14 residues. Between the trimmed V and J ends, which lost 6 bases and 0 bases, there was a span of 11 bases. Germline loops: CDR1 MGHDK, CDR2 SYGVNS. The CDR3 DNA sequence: TGTGCCAGCAGCGCGACAGCCATGAACACTGAAGCTTTCTTT. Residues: CASSATAMNTEAFF.

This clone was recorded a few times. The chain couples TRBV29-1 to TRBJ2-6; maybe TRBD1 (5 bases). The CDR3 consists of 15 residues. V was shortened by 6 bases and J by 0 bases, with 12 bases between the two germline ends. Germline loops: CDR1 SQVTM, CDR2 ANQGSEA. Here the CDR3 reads CSVGPSSSGANVLTF. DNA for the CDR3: TGCAGCGTGGGGCCCTCATCCTCTGGGGCCAACGTCCTGACTTTC.

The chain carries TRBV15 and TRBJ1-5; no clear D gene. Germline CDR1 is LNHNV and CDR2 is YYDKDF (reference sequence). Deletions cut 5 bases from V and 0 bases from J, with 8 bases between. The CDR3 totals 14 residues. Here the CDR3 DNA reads TGTGCCACCAGCCCCAGCGTTAGCAATCAGCCCCAGCATTTT. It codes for CATSPSVSNQPQHF. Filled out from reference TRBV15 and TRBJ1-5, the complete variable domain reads DAMVIQNPRYQVTQFGKPVTLSCSQTLNHNVMYWYQQKSSQAPKLLFHYYDKDFNNEADTPDNFQSRRPNTSFCFLDIRSPGLGDTAMYLCATSPSVSNQPQHFGDGTRLSIL.

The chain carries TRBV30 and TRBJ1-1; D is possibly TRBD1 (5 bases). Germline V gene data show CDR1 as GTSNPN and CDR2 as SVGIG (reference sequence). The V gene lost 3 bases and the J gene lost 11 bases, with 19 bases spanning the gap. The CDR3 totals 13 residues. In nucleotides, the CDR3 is TGTGCCTGGAGCTCTAGCAGGGTATCGAGGGCTTTCTTT. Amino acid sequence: CAWSSSRVSRAFF.

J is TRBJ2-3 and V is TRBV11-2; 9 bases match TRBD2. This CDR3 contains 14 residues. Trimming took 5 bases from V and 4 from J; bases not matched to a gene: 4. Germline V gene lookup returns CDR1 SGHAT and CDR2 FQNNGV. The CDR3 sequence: CASSTKREADTQYF. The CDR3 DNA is TGTGCCAGCAGCACGAAGCGGGAGGCAGATACGCAGTATTTT. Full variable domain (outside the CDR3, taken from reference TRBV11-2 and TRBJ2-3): EAGVAQSPRYKIIEKRQSVAFWCNPISGHATLYWYQQILGQGPKLLIQFQNNGVVDDSQLPKDRFSAERLKGVDSTLKIQPAKLEDSAVYLCASSTKREADTQYFGPGTRLTVL.

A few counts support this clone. CDR3 protein: CASSLRQPGATQYF. The DNA for the CDR3 is TGTGCCAGCAGCCTCAGACAGCCGGGGGCTACGCAGTATTTT. V gene TRBV13 combines with J gene TRBJ2-3; D tentatively reads TRBD1 or TRBD2 (6 bases each). Germline CDR1 is PRHDT and CDR2 is FYEKMQ (reference sequence). V shed 5 bases and J shed 8 bases, with 17 bases lying between them. The CDR3 runs 14 residues.

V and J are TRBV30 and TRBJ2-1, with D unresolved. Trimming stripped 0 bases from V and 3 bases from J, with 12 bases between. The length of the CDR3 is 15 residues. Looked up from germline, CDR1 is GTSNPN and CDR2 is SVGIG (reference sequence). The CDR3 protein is CAWSVPPIGYNEQFF. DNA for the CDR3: TGTGCCTGGAGTGTTCCTCCAATTGGCTACAATGAGCAGTTCTTC.

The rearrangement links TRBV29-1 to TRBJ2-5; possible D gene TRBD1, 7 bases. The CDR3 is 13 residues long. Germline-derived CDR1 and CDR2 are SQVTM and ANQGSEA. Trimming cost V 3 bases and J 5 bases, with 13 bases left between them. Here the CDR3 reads CSVEEGAGETQYF. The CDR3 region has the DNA TGCAGCGTTGAGGAGGGGGCGGGTGAGACCCAGTACTTC.

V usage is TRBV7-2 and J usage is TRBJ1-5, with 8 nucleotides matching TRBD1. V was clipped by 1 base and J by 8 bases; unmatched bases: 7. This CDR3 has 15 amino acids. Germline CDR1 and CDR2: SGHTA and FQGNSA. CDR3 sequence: CASSLVPTGDKPQHF. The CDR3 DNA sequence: TGTGCCAGCAGCTTAGTTCCGACAGGGGATAAGCCCCAGCATTTT.

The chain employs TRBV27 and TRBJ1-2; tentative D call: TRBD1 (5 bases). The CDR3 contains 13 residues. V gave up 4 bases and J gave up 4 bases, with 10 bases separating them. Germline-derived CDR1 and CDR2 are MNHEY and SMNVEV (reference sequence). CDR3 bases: TGTGCCAGCAGTTCTACCGACAGCTATGGCTACACCTTC. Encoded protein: CASSSTDSYGYTF.

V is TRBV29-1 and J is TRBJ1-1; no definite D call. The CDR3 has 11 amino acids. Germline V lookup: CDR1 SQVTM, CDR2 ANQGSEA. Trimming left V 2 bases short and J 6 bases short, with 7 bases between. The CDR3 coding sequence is TGCAGCGTTGAACCTGACTCTGAAGCTTTCTTT. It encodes CSVEPDSEAFF. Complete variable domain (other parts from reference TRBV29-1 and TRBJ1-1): SAVISQKPSRDICQRGTSLTIQCQVDSQVTMMFWYRQQPGQSLTLIATANQGSEATYESGFVIDKFPISRPNLTFSTLTVSNMSPEDSSIYLCSVEPDSEAFFGQGTRLTVV.

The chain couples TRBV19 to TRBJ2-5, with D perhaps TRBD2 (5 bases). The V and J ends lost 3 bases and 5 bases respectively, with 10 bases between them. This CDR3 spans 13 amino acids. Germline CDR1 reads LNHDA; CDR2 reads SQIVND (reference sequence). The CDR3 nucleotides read TGTGCCAGTAGTATGGGGAGTGGGGAGACCCAGTACTTC. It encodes CASSMGSGETQYF. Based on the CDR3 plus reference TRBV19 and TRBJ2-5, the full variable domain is DGGITQSPKYLFRKEGQNVTLSCEQNLNHDAMYWYRQDPGQGLRLIYYSQIVNDFQKGDIAEGYSVSREKKESFPLTVTSAQKNPTAFYLCASSMGSGETQYFGPGTRLLVL.

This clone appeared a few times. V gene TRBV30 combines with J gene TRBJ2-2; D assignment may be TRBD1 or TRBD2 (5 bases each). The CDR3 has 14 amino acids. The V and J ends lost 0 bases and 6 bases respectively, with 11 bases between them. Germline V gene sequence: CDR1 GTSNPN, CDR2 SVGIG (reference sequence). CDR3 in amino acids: CAWSVSRDAGELFF. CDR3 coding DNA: TGTGCCTGGAGTGTATCCAGGGACGCCGGGGAGCTGTTTTTT.